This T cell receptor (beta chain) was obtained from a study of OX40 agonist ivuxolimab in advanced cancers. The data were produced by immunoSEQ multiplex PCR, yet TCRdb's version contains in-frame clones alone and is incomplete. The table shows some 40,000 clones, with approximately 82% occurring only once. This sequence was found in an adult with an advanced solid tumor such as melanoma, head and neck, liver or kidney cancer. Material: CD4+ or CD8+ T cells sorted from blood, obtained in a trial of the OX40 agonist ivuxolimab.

The CDR3 region has the DNA TGCAGCGTCCTAGGACAGGGCTACGAGCAGTACTTC. This translates into CSVLGQGYEQYF. The chain has TRBV29-1 and TRBJ2-7; 8 nucleotides agree with TRBD1. Germline trimming cut 6 bases from V and 3 bases from J; bases unmatched to any gene: 4. The CDR3 spans 12 residues. Germline V lookup: CDR1 SQVTM, CDR2 ANQGSEA.